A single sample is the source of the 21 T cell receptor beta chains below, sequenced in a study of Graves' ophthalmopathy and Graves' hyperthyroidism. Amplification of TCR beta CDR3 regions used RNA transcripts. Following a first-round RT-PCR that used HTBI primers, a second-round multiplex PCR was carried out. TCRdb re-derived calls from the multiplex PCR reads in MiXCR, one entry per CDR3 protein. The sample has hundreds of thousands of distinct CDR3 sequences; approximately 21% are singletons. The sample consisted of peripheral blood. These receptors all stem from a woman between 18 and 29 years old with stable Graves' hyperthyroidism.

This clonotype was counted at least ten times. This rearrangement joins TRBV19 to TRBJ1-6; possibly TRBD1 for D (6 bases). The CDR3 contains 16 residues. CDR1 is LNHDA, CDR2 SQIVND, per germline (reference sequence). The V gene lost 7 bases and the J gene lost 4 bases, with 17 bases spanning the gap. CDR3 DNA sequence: TGTGCCAGTAATACTCCGGGACATAAGTATAATTCACCCCTCCACTTT. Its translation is CASNTPGHKYNSPLHF.

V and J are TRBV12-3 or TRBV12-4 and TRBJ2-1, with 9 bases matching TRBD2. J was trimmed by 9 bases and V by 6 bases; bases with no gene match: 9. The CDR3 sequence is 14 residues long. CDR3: CASRPGGRASEQFF. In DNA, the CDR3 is TGTGCCAGCAGACCTGGCGGGAGGGCCAGTGAGCAGTTCTTC.

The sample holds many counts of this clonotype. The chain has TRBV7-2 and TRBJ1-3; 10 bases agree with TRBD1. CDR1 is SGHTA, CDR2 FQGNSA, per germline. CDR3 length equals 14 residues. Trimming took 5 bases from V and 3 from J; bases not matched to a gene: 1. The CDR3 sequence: CASSRDRGGNTIYF. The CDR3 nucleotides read TGTGCCAGCAGCCGGGACAGGGGTGGAAACACCATATATTTT.

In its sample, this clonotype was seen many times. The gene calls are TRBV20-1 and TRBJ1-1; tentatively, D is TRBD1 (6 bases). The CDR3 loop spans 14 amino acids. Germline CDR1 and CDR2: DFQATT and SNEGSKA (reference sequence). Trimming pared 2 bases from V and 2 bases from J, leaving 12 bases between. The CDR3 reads CSARSGQLNTEAFF. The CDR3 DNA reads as TGCAGTGCTAGATCGGGACAACTTAACACTGAAGCTTTCTTT.

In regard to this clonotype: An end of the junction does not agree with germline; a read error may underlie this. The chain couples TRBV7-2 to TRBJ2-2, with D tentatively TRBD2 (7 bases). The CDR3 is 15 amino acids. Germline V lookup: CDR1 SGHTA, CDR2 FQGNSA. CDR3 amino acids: CASSLRGGGTRELFF. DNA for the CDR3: TGTGCCAGCAGCTTAAGAGGGGGGGGCACCCGGGAGCTGTTTTTT.

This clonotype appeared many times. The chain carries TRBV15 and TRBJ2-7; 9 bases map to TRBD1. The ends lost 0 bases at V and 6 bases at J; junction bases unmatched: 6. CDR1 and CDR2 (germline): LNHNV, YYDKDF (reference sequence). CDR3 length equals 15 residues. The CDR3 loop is CATSRDRGQGREQYF. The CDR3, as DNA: TGTGCCACCAGCAGAGATCGGGGACAGGGCCGCGAGCAGTACTTC.

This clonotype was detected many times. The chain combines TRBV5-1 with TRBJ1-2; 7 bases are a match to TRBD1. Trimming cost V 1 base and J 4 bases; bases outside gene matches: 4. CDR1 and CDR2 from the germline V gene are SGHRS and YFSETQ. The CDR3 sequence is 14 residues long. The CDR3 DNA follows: TGCGCCAGCAGCTTGACAGGGGAAGGCTATGGCTACACCTTC. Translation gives CASSLTGEGYGYTF.

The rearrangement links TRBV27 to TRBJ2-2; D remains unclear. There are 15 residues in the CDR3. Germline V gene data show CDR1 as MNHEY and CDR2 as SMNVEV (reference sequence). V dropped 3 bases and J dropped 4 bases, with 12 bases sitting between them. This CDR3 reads CASSFVPRRTGELFF. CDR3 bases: TGTGCCAGCAGTTTTGTCCCGAGGCGCACCGGGGAGCTGTTTTTT.

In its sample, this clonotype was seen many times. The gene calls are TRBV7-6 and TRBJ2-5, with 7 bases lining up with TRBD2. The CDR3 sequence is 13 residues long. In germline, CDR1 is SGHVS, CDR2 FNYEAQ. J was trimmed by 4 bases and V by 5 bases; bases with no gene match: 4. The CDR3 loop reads CASSPRLAETQYF. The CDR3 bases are TGTGCCAGCAGCCCTCGACTAGCAGAGACCCAGTACTTC.

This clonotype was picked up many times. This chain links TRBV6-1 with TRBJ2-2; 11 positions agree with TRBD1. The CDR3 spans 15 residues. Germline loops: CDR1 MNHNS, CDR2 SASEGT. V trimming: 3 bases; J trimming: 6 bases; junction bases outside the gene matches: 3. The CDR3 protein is CASSEPGQGAGELFF. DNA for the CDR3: TGTGCCAGCAGTGAGCCGGGACAGGGGGCCGGGGAGCTGTTTTTT.

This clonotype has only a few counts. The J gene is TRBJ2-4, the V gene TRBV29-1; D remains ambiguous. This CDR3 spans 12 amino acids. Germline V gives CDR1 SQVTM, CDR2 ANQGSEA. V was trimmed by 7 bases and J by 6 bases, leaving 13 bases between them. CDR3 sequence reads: CSAAPGGNIQYF. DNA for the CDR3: TGCAGCGCCGCGCCGGGCGGAAACATTCAGTACTTC.

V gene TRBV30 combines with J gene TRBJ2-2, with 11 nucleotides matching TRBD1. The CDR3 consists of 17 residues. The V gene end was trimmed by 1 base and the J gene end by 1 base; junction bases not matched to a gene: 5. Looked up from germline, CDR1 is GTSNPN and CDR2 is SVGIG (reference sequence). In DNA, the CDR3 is TGTGCCTGGAGTGGGACAGGGGGCGCGGGGAACACCGGGGAGCTGTTTTTT. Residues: CAWSGTGGAGNTGELFF.

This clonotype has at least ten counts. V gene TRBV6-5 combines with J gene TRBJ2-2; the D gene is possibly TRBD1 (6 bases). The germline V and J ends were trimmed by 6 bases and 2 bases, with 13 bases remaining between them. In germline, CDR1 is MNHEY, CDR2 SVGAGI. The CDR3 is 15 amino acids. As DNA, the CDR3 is TGTGCCAGCAGCTCGGGACACGGAAACACCGGGGAGCTGTTTTTT. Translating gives CASSSGHGNTGELFF.

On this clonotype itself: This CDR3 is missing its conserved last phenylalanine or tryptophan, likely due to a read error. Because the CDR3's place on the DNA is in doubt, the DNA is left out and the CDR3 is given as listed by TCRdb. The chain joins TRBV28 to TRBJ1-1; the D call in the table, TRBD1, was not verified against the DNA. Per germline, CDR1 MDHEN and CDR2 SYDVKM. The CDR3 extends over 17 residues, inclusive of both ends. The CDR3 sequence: CASKGDRPGHQNTEACL.

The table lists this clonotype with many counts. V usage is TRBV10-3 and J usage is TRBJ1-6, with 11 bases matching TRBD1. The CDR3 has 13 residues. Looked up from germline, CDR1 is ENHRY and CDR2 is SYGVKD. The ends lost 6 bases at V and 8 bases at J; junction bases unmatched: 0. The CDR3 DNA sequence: TGTGCCATCAGGGGACAGGGGGATTCACCCCTCCACTTT. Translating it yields CAIRGQGDSPLHF.

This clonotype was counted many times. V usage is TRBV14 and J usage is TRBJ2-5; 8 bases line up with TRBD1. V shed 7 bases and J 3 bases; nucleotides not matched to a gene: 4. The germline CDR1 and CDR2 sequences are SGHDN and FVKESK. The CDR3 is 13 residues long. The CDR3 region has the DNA TGTGCCAGCAACCTACAGGGGGAAGAGACCCAGTACTTC. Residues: CASNLQGEETQYF.

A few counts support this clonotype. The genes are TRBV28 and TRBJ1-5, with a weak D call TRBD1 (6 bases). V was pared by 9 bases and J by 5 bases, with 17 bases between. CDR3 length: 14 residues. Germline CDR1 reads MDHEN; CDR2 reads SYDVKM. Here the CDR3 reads CASLTLGGYQPQHF. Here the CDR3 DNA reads TGTGCCAGTCTTACCCTAGGGGGGTATCAGCCCCAGCATTTT. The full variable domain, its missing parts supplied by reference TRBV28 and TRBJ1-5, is DVKVTQSSRYLVKRTGEKVFLECVQDMDHENMFWYRQDPGLGLRLIYFSYDVKMKEKGDIPEGYSVSREKKERFSLILESASTNQTSMYLCASLTLGGYQPQHFGDGTRLSIL.

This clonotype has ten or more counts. In DNA, the CDR3 is TGTGCCAGCAGGGAGACTAGCGGGAGCACAGATACGCAGTATTTT. Translating gives CASRETSGSTDTQYF. The chain links TRBV6-4 to TRBJ2-3; 10 bases line up with TRBD2. Trimming removed 6 bases from V and 0 bases from J; junction bases left unmatched: 3. Germline CDR1 is MRHNA and CDR2 is SNTAGT. The length of the CDR3 is 15 residues.

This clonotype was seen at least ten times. The CDR3 DNA is TGCAGTGCAACCGGGACAGGGGGCGGGCAGCCCCAGCATTTT. Its translation: CSATGTGGGQPQHF. This chain uses TRBV20-1 with TRBJ1-5; 12 nucleotides agree with TRBD1. V shed 6 bases, J shed 7 bases, and the junction held 7 bases outside the gene matches. Per the germline V gene, CDR1 is DFQATT and CDR2 is SNEGSKA (reference sequence). The CDR3 runs to 14 residues.

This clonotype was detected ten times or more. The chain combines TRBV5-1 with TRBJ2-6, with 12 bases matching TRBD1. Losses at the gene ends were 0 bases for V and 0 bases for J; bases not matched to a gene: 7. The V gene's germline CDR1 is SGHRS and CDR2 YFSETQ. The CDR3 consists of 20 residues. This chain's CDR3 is CASSLGDRGPDRSGANVLTF. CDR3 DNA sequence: TGCGCCAGCAGCTTGGGGGACAGGGGGCCCGATCGCTCTGGGGCCAACGTCCTGACTTTC.

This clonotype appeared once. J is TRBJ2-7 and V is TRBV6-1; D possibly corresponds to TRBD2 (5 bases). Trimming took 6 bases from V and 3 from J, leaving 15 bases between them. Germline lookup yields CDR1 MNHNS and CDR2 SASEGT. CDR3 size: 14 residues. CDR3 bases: TGTGCCAGCAGACCGACCGGGATAGGCTACGAGCAGTACTTC. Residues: CASRPTGIGYEQYF.